Shown below are 28 T cell receptor beta chains from a single sample sequenced in a study of T cells after yellow fever vaccination. From the 5' RACE reads, TCRdb called clonotypes with MiXCR, one entry per CDR3 protein. This sample has just under 600,000 distinct CDR3 sequences; roughly 14% occur once, and the top ten carry about an eighth. The sample in question was PBMCs, obtained on the day of the yellow fever booster vaccination. These receptors all come from a man aged 25-45 years who received the YFV17D yellow fever vaccine.

V is TRBV7-2 and J is TRBJ1-1, with TRBD1 matching 7 bases. The ends lost 7 bases at V and 6 bases at J; junction bases unmatched: 11. Germline lookup yields CDR1 SGHTA and CDR2 FQGNSA. This CDR3 spans 14 amino acids. This CDR3 is CASTQRQGVSEAFF. The CDR3 region has the DNA TGTGCCAGCACCCAAAGGCAGGGGGTGTCTGAAGCTTTCTTT. The whole variable domain, remainder taken from reference TRBV7-2 and TRBJ1-1, is GAGVSQSPSNKVTEKGKDVELRCDPISGHTALYWYRQSLGQGLEFLIYFQGNSAPDKSGLPSDRFSAERTGGSVSTLTIQRTQQEDSAVYLCASTQRQGVSEAFFGQGTRLTVV.

This clonotype was observed a handful of times. The chain is built from TRBV14 and TRBJ2-7, with 11 bases that match TRBD2. Germline V gives CDR1 SGHDN, CDR2 FVKESK. The J segment lost 9 bases and the V segment lost 5 bases, leaving 9 bases of the junction unmatched. The CDR3 is 14 amino acids. The CDR3 here is CASSTGLAAHGQYF. The DNA for the CDR3 is TGTGCCAGCAGCACGGGACTAGCGGCGCACGGGCAGTACTTC.

This clonotype was seen a few times. V gene TRBV7-9 combines with J gene TRBJ2-1; 10 bases agree with TRBD2. The germline V gene has CDR1 SEHNR and CDR2 FQNEAQ (reference sequence). The V and J ends lost 6 bases and 12 bases, in that order; junction bases with no gene match: 14. The CDR3 spans 15 residues. This CDR3 reads CASSRLAGPQKGQFF. CDR3 bases: TGTGCCAGCAGTAGACTAGCGGGCCCCCAGAAAGGGCAGTTCTTC.

The rearrangement joins TRBV20-1 to TRBJ1-1; possibly TRBD1 for D (6 bases). V was clipped by 3 bases and J by 11 bases, with 22 bases between them. The CDR3 is made up of 14 amino acids. Germline CDR1 is DFQATT and CDR2 is SNEGSKA (reference sequence). The CDR3 DNA follows: TGCAGTGCTAGCATGGGGGCGAACCTAGAAGGGGCTTTCTTT. Protein sequence: CSASMGANLEGAFF.

This chain links TRBV12-3 or TRBV12-4 with TRBJ2-5, with D maybe TRBD1 (7 bases). V was pared by 1 base and J by 1 base, with 10 bases between. The CDR3 loop spans 15 amino acids. CDR3 sequence: CASSLDRGLQETQYF. CDR3 bases: TGTGCCAGCAGTTTAGACAGGGGACTCCAAGAGACCCAGTACTTC.

This clonotype was found many times. DNA for the CDR3: TGTGCCAGCAGTCTTCGGACAGGGGTCTACGAGCAGTACTTC. Protein product: CASSLRTGVYEQYF. The gene calls are TRBV2 and TRBJ2-7; TRBD1 aligns across 9 bases. The CDR3 covers 14 residues. Germline loops: CDR1 SNHLY, CDR2 FYNNEI. J was trimmed by 3 bases and V by 5 bases; bases with no gene match: 5.

The chain employs TRBV6-5 and TRBJ2-7; 10 nucleotides agree with TRBD2. Germline values: CDR1 MNHEY, CDR2 SVGAGI. Trimming removed 5 bases from V and 0 bases from J; junction bases left unmatched: 10. The CDR3 consists of 17 residues. The CDR3 sequence is CASSTELAGAPSYEQYF. CDR3 DNA sequence: TGTGCCAGCAGTACCGAGCTAGCGGGAGCTCCCTCCTACGAGCAGTACTTC.

The chain couples TRBV29-1 to TRBJ1-4; TRBD1 is a possible D gene (6 bases). V lost 0 bases to trimming and J lost 4 bases, with 9 bases between them. This CDR3 is 14 amino acids long. Germline V gives CDR1 SQVTM, CDR2 ANQGSEA. The CDR3 is CSVEDRGGNEKLFF. As DNA, the CDR3 is TGCAGCGTTGAAGACAGGGGTGGTAATGAAAAACTGTTTTTT.

This clonotype was seen a few times. This rearrangement joins TRBV6-1 to TRBJ2-3, with D hard to call. Looked up from germline, CDR1 is MNHNS and CDR2 is SASEGT. V was clipped by 5 bases and J by 0 bases, with 12 bases between them. This CDR3 region has 15 residues. The CDR3 nucleotides read TGTGCCAGCAGTCTCGCCAGCTCTAGCACAGATACGCAGTATTTT. Translated: CASSLASSSTDTQYF.

This clonotype has a single count. The J gene is TRBJ2-4, the V gene TRBV7-8; 9 bases align to TRBD1. There are 18 residues in the CDR3. Germline values: CDR1 SGHVS, CDR2 FQNEAQ. J lost 5 bases, V lost 3 bases, and 14 bases had no gene match. DNA for the CDR3: TGTGCCAGCAGCTTGCGACCGTCCGGGACAGGGTCGCAAAACATTCAGTACTTC. Protein: CASSLRPSGTGSQNIQYF.

CDR3 bases: TGTGCCAGCAGTTGGGCCCGAAAGACCCAGTACTTC. Translated: CASSWARKTQYF. The rearrangement joins TRBV28 to TRBJ2-5; no definite D call. V was pared by 4 bases and J by 6 bases, with 9 bases between. From germline, CDR1 is MDHEN and CDR2 SYDVKM. The CDR3 is 12 residues long.

The chain couples TRBV18 to TRBJ2-1, with D perhaps assigned TRBD1 or TRBD2 (7 bases each). V lost 3 bases, J lost 0 bases, and 15 bases lay in between. CDR3 size: 17 residues. Germline loops: CDR1 KGHSH, CDR2 LQKENI. The CDR3 DNA reads as TGTGCCAGCTCACCTTACCAGCGGGACAGCTCCTACAATGAGCAGTTCTTC. Its translation is CASSPYQRDSSYNEQFF.

The chain recombines TRBV19 with TRBJ2-7, with 7 bases matching TRBD2. This CDR3 region has 16 residues. Germline lookup yields CDR1 LNHDA and CDR2 SQIVND (reference sequence). With V trimmed by 6 bases and J by 2 bases, 13 bases remained unmatched. The CDR3 DNA reads TGTGCCAGTAGCCGTGGGCGGGAGAAGATCGCCTACGAGCAGTACTTC. This encodes CASSRGREKIAYEQYF.

The gene calls are TRBV27 and TRBJ2-3; 8 bases map to TRBD2. The CDR3 sequence is 19 residues long. The J segment lost 2 bases and the V segment lost 2 bases, leaving 15 bases of the junction unmatched. Per the germline V gene, CDR1 is MNHEY and CDR2 is SMNVEV (reference sequence). CDR3 loop: CASSLTPPRAGGFTDTQYF. The CDR3 region has the DNA TGTGCCAGCAGTTTAACCCCCCCCCGGGCGGGAGGCTTCACAGATACGCAGTATTTT.

This clonotype appeared a few times. The chain's CDR3 is CATKGTFGEQFF. CDR3 DNA: TGTGCCACAAAGGGTACATTTGGTGAGCAGTTCTTC. The chain carries TRBV25-1 and TRBJ2-1; D uncertain. Trimming shortened V by 10 bases and J by 9 bases, and 16 bases separated the two germline ends. The germline V gene has CDR1 MGHDK and CDR2 SYGVNS. The CDR3 has 12 amino acids.

J is TRBJ2-1 and V is TRBV19; 7 bases align to TRBD2. The trim removed 6 bases at V and 6 bases at J, leaving 17 bases unmatched. The CDR3 sequence is 17 residues long. Germline loops: CDR1 LNHDA, CDR2 SQIVND (reference sequence). The CDR3 bases are TGTGCCAGTAGCCGGGTGGGGAGCCGGGGAGGGCTCAATGAGCAGTTCTTC. Translation gives CASSRVGSRGGLNEQFF.

This clonotype appeared once. This sequence joins TRBV4-3 and TRBJ1-2; D call uncertain. V lost 1 base and J lost 3, with 3 bases in between. The CDR3 has 12 amino acids. The V gene's germline CDR1 is LGHNA and CDR2 YSLEER. In nucleotides, the CDR3 is TGCGCCAGCAGCCAAGGCTACTATGGCTACACCTTC. This translates into CASSQGYYGYTF.

This clonotype has at least ten counts. The germline gene is not matched at one end of the junction; a read error may be the cause. The rearrangement joins TRBV29-1 to TRBJ2-5, with unresolved D. This CDR3 has 10 amino acids. The germline gives CDR1 SQVTM, CDR2 ANQGSEA. In DNA, the CDR3 is TGCAGCGTTGAAACATATCAGAGAGAATTC. It encodes CSVETYQREF.

The table lists this clonotype with a few counts. The chain is built from TRBV20-1 and TRBJ1-1; TRBD1 aligns across 8 bases. The CDR3 is 14 amino acids. Looked up from germline, CDR1 is DFQATT and CDR2 is SNEGSKA (reference sequence). V shed 5 bases and J 3 bases; nucleotides not matched to a gene: 8. In DNA, the CDR3 is TGCAGTGCTCCCCGGACAGGGCTCGACACTGAAGCTTTCTTT. Its translation: CSAPRTGLDTEAFF.

The chain employs TRBV6-1 and TRBJ2-4, with D possibly TRBD2 on 6 matching bases. The V end was cut by 10 bases, the J end by 3 bases, with 19 bases between. The CDR3 sequence is 15 residues long. Germline lookup yields CDR1 MNHNS and CDR2 SASEGT. CDR3 residues: CATCPGDGGKNIQYF. The CDR3 coding sequence is TGTGCCACCTGCCCGGGGGATGGGGGCAAAAACATTCAGTACTTC.

This chain connects TRBV10-1 to TRBJ2-3; D is undetermined. The CDR3 is made up of 15 amino acids. Germline CDR1 WNHNN, CDR2 SYGVQD (reference sequence). V was clipped by 0 bases and J by 3 bases, with 10 bases between them. In DNA, the CDR3 is TGCGCCAGCAGTGAGTCTCGACGGTCAACAGATACGCAGTATTTT. It translates to CASSESRRSTDTQYF.

The rearrangement uses TRBV9 and TRBJ2-1, with TRBD2 matching 14 bases. The germline V gene encodes CDR1 SGDLS and CDR2 YYNGEE. The CDR3 is 19 residues long. V lost 4 bases and J lost 8; bases outside the gene matches: 17. The CDR3 DNA reads TGTGCCAGCAGCCCCCCTCCCGGGACTAGCGGGAGTATCCGCCATGAGCAGTTCTTC. As protein: CASSPPPGTSGSIRHEQFF. Complete variable domain (other parts from reference TRBV9 and TRBJ2-1): DSGVTQTPKHLITATGQRVTLRCSPRSGDLSVYWYQQSLDQGLQFLIQYYNGEERAKGNILERFSAQQFPDLHSELNLSSLELGDSALYFCASSPPPGTSGSIRHEQFFGPGTRLTVL.

A few counts support this clonotype. The chain links TRBV27 to TRBJ2-1; TRBD2 might be the D (5 bases). Looked up from germline, CDR1 is MNHEY and CDR2 is SMNVEV (reference sequence). V dropped 6 bases and J dropped 1 base, with 28 bases sitting between them. This CDR3 is built from 20 residues. In nucleotides, the CDR3 is TGTGCCAGCAGGCTCGTGGGGAGACAAAGCGGAGATAGATCCTACAATGAGCAGTTCTTC. Protein: CASRLVGRQSGDRSYNEQFF.

The chain couples TRBV7-9 to TRBJ2-1; D is uncertain. Germline-derived CDR1 and CDR2 are SEHNR and FQNEAQ (reference sequence). The CDR3 runs to 15 residues. V was clipped by 3 bases and J by 5 bases, with 14 bases between them. CDR3: CASSFLLRDHNEQFF. The DNA for the CDR3 is TGTGCCAGCAGCTTCCTCTTGCGTGACCACAATGAGCAGTTCTTC.

The chain is built from TRBV12-3 or TRBV12-4 and TRBJ2-3, with 10 bases matching TRBD2. The V segment lost 3 bases and the J segment 8 bases; nucleotides outside the gene matches: 8. This CDR3 is built from 15 residues. In DNA form, the CDR3 reads TGTGCCAGCAGTTTTGGACTAGCGGTAGTGGGTACGCAGTATTTT. Translating gives CASSFGLAVVGTQYF.

The chain employs TRBV20-1 and TRBJ1-2, with no clear D. Germline CDR1 and CDR2: DFQATT and SNEGSKA (reference sequence). The CDR3 extends over 13 amino acids. Trimming stripped 5 bases from V and 8 bases from J, with 18 bases between. The CDR3 spells CSAALDGPWGYTF. CDR3 in DNA: TGCAGTGCTGCTTTAGACGGCCCGTGGGGCTACACCTTC.

The chain recombines TRBV6-1 with TRBJ1-2, with 7 bases matching TRBD1. Germline V lookup: CDR1 MNHNS, CDR2 SASEGT. V lost 5 bases and J lost 0; bases outside the gene matches: 6. The CDR3 sequence is 15 residues long. The CDR3 sequence is CASSPDRLTNYGYTF. The CDR3 nucleotides are TGTGCCAGCAGTCCGGACAGGCTAACTAACTATGGCTACACCTTC.

This clonotype was counted between two and nine times. The V call is TRBV7-6, the J call TRBJ2-5, with TRBD1 matching over 7 bases. The junction had 10 bases not matched to a gene; V was cut back by 5 bases and J by 1 base. CDR3 length: 16 residues. Germline values: CDR1 SGHVS, CDR2 FNYEAQ. Written as DNA, the CDR3 is TGTGCCAGCAGCAGGATCGGGACAGCTCCCCAAGAGACCCAGTACTTC. This gives the protein CASSRIGTAPQETQYF.